This T cell receptor (beta chain) appears in the sequencing data of a study of T-cell memory formation after mild COVID-19. As for the study in general: TCR clusters showed largely donor specificity.

The study's findings and limits: Whereas later expanders leaned CD4+, clones contracting day 15 to 85 showed a balanced CD4/CD8 makeup. CM and EM subsets held most contracting CD4+ clones; EMRA held CD8+ ones.

The germline CDR1 and CDR2 sequences are SQVTM and ANQGSEA. Trimming removed 8 bases from V and 7 bases from J, with 21 bases in between. The CDR3 covers 14 residues. This clonotype was seen a handful of times. Its antigen is undetermined. cDNA libraries for TCR alpha and TCR beta, carrying sample barcodes and UMIs, came from 5'RACE with constant-segment primers. TCRdb analysed the 5' RACE reads with MiXCR anew, one entry per CDR3 protein. This sample has fewer than 700,000 distinct CDR3 sequences, with approximately 21% found just once. This chain joins TRBV29-1 and TRBJ2-1, with D perhaps TRBD2 (6 bases). The sequencing sample was made of PBMCs or a T cell subset sorted from them (not recorded which). This sequence was found in an adult woman who had mild COVID-19 (a few samples of this study predate the infection). Cell type and time point are not known. CDR3 bases: TGCAGCCCCACCCGGGAGTTGATTCGGAATGAGCAGTTCTTC. Residues: CSPTRELIRNEQFF.